This TCR beta chain appears in the sequencing data of a study of T cell responses to AZD1222 COVID-19 vaccine. Study results and limitations: Repertoire sampling was restricted to post-peak T cell response timepoints.

The CDR3 is made up of 12 amino acids. Per germline, CDR1 SGHDN and CDR2 FVKESK. V was cut by 1 base and J by 7 bases, with 7 bases left in between. As for this clone: Its antigen is as yet unknown.

Sequencing was performed with immunoSEQ multiplex PCR; in TCRdb, only in-frame clones are kept and a portion is missing. Here the sample spans approximately 150,000 clones, about 90% being singletons. The sample was peripheral blood, taken 28 days after the second AZD1222 dose. This TCR was sampled from an adult who received the AZD1222 COVID-19 vaccine. This chain connects TRBV14 to TRBJ1-2; D is possibly TRBD1 (5 bases). In nucleotides, the CDR3 is TGTGCCAGCAGCCAAGCAGGGTTTGGCTACACCTTC. Residues: CASSQAGFGYTF. The entire variable domain, with the rest obtained from reference TRBV14 and TRBJ1-2, is as follows: EAGVTQFPSHSVIEKGQTVTLRCDPISGHDNLYWYRRVMGKEIKFLLHFVKESKQDESGMPNNRFLAERTGGTYSTLKVQPAELEDSGVYFCASSQAGFGYTFGSGTRLTVV.